The source of this TCR beta chain is a study of OX40 agonist ivuxolimab in advanced cancers. TCRdb's table, derived via immunoSEQ multiplex PCR, lists solely in-frame clones and lacks some. Here the sample spans 81,000 or so clones, 70% to 90% being singletons. The CDR3 has 15 residues. V was clipped by 7 bases and J by 2 bases, with 15 bases between them. From germline, CDR1 is LNHDA and CDR2 SQIVND (reference sequence). V and J are TRBV19 and TRBJ1-5, with D possibly being TRBD1 (6 bases). The clonotype originates from an adult with an advanced solid tumor such as melanoma, head and neck, liver or kidney cancer. The sequenced sample was CD4+ or CD8+ T cells sorted from blood, obtained in a trial of the OX40 agonist ivuxolimab. The CDR3 DNA sequence: TGTGCCAGTACTAGGGGGGGTGAACGCAATCAGCCCCAGCATTTT. Protein: CASTRGGERNQPQHF.